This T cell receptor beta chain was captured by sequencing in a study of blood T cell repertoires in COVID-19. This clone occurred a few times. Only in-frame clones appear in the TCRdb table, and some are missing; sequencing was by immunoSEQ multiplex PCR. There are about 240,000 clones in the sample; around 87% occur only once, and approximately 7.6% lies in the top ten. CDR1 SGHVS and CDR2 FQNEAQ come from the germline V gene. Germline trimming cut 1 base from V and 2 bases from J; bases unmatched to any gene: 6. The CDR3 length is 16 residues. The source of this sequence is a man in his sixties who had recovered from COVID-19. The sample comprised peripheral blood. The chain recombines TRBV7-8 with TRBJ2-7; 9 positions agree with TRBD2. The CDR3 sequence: CASSLVAGGITYEQYF. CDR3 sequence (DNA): TGTGCCAGCAGCTTAGTTGCGGGGGGGATCACCTACGAGCAGTACTTC.